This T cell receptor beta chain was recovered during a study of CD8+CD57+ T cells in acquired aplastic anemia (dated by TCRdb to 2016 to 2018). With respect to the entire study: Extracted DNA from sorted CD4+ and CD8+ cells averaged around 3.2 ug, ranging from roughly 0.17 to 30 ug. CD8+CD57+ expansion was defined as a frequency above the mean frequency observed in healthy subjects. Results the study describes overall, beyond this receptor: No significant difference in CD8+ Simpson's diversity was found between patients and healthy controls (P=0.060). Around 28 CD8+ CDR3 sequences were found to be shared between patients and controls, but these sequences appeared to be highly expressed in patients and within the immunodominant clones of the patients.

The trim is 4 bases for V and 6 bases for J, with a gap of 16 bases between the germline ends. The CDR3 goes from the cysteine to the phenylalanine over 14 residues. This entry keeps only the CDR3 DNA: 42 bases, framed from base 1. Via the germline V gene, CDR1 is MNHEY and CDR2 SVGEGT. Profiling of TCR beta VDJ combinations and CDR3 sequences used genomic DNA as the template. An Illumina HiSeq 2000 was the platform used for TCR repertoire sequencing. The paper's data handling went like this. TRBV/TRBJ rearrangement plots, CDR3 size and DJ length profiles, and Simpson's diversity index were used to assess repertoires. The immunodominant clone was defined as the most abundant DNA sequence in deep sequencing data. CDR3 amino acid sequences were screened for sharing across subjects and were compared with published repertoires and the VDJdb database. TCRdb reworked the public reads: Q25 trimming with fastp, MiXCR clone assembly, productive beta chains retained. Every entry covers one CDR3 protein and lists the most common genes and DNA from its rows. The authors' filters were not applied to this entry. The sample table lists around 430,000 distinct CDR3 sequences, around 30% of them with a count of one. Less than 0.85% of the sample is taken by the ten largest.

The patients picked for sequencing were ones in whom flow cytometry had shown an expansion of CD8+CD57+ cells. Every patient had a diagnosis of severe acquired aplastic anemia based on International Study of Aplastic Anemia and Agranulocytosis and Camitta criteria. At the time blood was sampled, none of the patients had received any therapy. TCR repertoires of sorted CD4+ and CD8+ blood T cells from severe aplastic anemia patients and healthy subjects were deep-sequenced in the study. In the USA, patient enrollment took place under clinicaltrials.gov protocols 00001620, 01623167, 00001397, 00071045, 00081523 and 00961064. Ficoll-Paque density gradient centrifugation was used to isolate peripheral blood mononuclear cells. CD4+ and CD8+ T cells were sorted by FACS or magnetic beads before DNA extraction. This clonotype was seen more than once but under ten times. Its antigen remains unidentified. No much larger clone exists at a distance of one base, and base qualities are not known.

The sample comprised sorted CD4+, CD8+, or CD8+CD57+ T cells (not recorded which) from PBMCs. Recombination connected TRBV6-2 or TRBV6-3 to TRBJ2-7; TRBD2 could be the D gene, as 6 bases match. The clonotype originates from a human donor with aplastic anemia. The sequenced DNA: TGTGCCAGCAGTTTCCTAGCTTTTAGCGGCGAGCAGTACTTC. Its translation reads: CASSFLAFSGEQYF.